This T cell receptor (beta chain) appears in the sequencing data of a study of beta chain features in type 1 diabetes. The study reverse transcribed the entire isolated RNA, so it sequenced expressed TCRB transcripts. TCRdb keeps only in-frame clones here, not all; method: immunoSEQ multiplex PCR. The sample carries hundreds of thousands of clones, roughly 16% recorded once. In this sample, this clone turned up a few times. This CDR3 contains 16 residues. The ends were cut back, 0 bases at V and 0 bases at J, with 13 bases in the middle. From germline, CDR1 is SGDLS and CDR2 YYNGEE. Sequenced material: naive CD4+ T cells from blood. The receptor was isolated from a young woman in good health. V gene TRBV9 combines with J gene TRBJ2-7; maybe TRBD2 (5 bases). The CDR3 region has the DNA TGTGCCAGCAGCGTAGGGGAGACTACTCTCTCCTACGAGCAGTACTTC. This sequence encodes CASSVGETTLSYEQYF. Complete variable domain (other parts from reference TRBV9 and TRBJ2-7): DSGVTQTPKHLITATGQRVTLRCSPRSGDLSVYWYQQSLDQGLQFLIQYYNGEERAKGNILERFSAQQFPDLHSELNLSSLELGDSALYFCASSVGETTLSYEQYFGPGTRLTVT.